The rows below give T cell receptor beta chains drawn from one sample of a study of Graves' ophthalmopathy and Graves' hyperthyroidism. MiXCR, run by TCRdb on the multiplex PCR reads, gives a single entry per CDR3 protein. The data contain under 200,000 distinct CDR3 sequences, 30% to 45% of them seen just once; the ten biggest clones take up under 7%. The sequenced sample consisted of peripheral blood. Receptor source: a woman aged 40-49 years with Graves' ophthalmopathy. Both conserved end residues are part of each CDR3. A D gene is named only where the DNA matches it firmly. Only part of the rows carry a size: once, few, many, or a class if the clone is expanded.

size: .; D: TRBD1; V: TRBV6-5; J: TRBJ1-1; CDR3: CASSYFPGTVVEAFF; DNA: TGTGCCAGCAGTTACTTTCCCGGGACAGTAGTTGAAGCTTTCTTT
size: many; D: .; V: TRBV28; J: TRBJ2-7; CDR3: CASSYLGPSSYEQYF; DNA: TGTGCCAGCAGTTACCTTGGACCGAGCTCCTACGAGCAGTACTTC
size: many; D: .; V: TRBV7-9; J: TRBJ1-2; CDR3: CASSLAAGPQYGYTF; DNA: TGTGCCAGCAGCTTAGCGGCGGGACCCCAGTATGGCTACACCTTC
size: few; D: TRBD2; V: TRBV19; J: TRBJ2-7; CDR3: CASRPRSGTSYEQYF; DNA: TGTGCCAGTAGACCTCGTAGCGGGACCTCCTACGAGCAGTACTTC
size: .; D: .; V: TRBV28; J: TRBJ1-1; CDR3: CASSRSGVGEAFF; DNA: TGTGCCAGCAGCCGGTCAGGGGTGGGAGAAGCTTTCTTT
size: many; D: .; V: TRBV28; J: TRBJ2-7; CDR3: CASSFDRPGYEQYF; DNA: TGTGCCAGCAGTTTTGACAGGCCCGGGTACGAGCAGTACTTC
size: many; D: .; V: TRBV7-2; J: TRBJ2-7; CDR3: CASSLVLDGNYEQYF; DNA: TGTGCCAGCAGCTTAGTATTGGACGGAAACTACGAGCAGTACTTC
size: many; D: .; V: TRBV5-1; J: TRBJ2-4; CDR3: CASSLLQGDIQYF; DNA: TGCGCCAGCAGCTTGTTACAGGGTGACATTCAGTACTTC
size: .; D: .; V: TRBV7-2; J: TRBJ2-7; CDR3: CASSPASERSYEQYF; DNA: TGTGCCAGCAGCCCAGCTAGCGAACGGTCCTACGAGCAGTACTTC
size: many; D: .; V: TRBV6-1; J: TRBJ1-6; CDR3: CASSESVTSFFSYNSPLHF; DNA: TGTGCCAGCAGTGAAAGCGTGACATCATTTTTCTCCTATAATTCACCCCTCCACTTT
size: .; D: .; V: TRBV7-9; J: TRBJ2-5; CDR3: CASHPRTETQYF; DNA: TGTGCCAGCCACCCCCGGACAGAGACCCAGTACTTC
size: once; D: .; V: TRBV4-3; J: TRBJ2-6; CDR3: CASSQDPSGAGANVLTF; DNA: TGCGCCAGCAGCCAAGATCCCTCCGGCGCTGGGGCCAACGTCCTGACTTTC
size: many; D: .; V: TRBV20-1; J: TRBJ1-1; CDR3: CSASTLGDTEAFF; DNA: TGCAGTGCTAGCACTCTCGGGGATACTGAAGCTTTCTTT
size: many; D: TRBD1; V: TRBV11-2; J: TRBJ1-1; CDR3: CASSIDPGQLREAFF; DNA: TGTGCCAGCAGCATAGATCCGGGACAGTTAAGGGAAGCTTTCTTT
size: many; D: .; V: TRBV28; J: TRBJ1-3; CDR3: CASSSRPGTAGNTIYF; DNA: TGTGCCAGCAGTTCCCGACCCGGGACCGCTGGAAACACCATATATTTT
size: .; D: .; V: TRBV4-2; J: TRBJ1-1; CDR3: CASSQETTTEAFF; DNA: TGTGCCAGCAGCCAAGAGACCACCACTGAAGCTTTCTTT
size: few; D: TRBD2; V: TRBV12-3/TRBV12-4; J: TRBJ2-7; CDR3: CASSPRGLASYEQYF; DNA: TGTGCCAGCAGCCCCCGGGGACTAGCGTCCTACGAGCAGTACTTC
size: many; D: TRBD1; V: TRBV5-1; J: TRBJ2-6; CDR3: CASSVQGAPGANVLTF; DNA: TGCGCCAGCAGCGTACAGGGGGCGCCTGGGGCCAACGTCCTGACTTTC
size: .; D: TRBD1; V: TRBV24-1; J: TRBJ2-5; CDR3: CATSDWKTGGTQETQYF; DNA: TGTGCCACCAGTGATTGGAAGACAGGGGGGACCCAAGAGACCCAGTACTTC
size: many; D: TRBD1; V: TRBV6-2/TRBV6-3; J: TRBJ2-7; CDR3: CASSRGQGGYEQYF; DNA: TGTGCCAGCAGCCGTGGACAGGGGGGCTACGAGCAGTACTTC
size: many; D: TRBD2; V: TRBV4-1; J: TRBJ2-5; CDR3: CASSPSGGAEETQYF; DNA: TGCGCCAGCAGCCCCTCGGGGGGGGCTGAGGAGACCCAGTACTTC
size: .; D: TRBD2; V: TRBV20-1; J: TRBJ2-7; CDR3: CSARPLGLAGGPYEQYF; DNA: TGCAGTGCTAGACCTCTAGGACTAGCGGGAGGTCCCTACGAGCAGTACTTC
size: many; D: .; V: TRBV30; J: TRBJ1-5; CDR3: CAWSVPRTDQPQHF; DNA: TGTGCCTGGAGTGTACCCCGGACAGATCAGCCCCAGCATTTT
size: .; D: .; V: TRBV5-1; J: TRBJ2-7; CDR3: CASRIRGPRNEQYF; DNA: TGCGCCAGCCGAATAAGGGGTCCACGAAACGAGCAGTACTTC
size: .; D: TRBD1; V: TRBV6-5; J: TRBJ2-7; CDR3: CASSYLPGQGAYEQYF; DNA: TGTGCCAGCAGTTACTTGCCGGGACAGGGGGCCTACGAGCAGTACTTC
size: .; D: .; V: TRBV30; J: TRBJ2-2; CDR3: CAWGQGTGELFF; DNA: TGTGCCTGGGGTCAGGGCACCGGGGAGCTGTTTTTT
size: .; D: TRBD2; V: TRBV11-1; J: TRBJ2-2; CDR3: CASSLEVAGGSAGELFF; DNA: TGTGCCAGCAGTTTAGAGGTAGCGGGAGGGAGCGCCGGGGAGCTGTTTTTT
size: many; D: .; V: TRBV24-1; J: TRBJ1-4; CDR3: CATSTDGGNNEKLFF; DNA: TGTGCCACCAGTACTGACGGGGGAAATAATGAAAAACTGTTTTTT
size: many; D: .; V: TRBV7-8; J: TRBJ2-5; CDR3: CASSLVAPPGETQYF; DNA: TGTGCCAGCAGCTTAGTAGCCCCCCCGGGGGAGACCCAGTACTTC
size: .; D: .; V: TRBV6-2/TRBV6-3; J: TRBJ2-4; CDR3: CASAIQLAKNIQYF; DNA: TGTGCCAGCGCCATACAGCTAGCCAAAAACATTCAGTACTTC
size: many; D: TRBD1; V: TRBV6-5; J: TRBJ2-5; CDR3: CASSHRGIQETQYF; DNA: TGTGCCAGCAGTCACAGGGGGATACAAGAGACCCAGTACTTC
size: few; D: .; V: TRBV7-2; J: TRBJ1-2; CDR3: CASSLGFQNYGYTF; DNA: TGTGCCAGCAGCTTAGGGTTTCAAAACTATGGCTACACCTTC
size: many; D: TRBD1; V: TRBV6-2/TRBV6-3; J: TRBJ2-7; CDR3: CASSDRARGRYEQYF; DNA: TGTGCCAGCAGTGACAGGGCCAGGGGGCGGTACGAGCAGTACTTC
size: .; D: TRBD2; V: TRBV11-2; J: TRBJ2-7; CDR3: CASSPPGLDLEQYF; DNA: TGTGCCAGCAGCCCCCCCGGACTAGACCTCGAGCAGTACTTC
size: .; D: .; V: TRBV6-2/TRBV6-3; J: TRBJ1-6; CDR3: CASSYSRADGYSPLHF; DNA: TGTGCCAGCAGTTACTCGAGGGCGGACGGTTATTCACCCCTCCACTTT
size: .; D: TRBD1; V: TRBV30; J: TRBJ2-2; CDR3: CAWTWDLTGTATLNTGELFF; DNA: TGTGCCTGGACATGGGATTTAACCGGGACAGCCACTTTGAACACCGGGGAGCTGTTTTTT
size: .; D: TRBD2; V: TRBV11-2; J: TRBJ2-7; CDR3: CASSSTGTSVTYEQYF; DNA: TGTGCCAGCAGCTCAACCGGGACTAGCGTAACCTACGAGCAGTACTTC
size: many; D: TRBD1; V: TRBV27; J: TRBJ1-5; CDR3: CASGTGVLLGNQPQHF; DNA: TGTGCCAGCGGGACAGGGGTTCTTTTGGGCAATCAGCCCCAGCATTTT
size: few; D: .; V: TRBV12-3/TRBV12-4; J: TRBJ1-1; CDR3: CASSLGAMNTEAFF; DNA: TGTGCCAGCAGTTTGGGGGCAATGAACACTGAAGCTTTCTTT
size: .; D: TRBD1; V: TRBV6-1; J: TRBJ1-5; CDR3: CASSEGTGVGNQPQHF; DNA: TGTGCCAGCAGTGAGGGGACAGGGGTAGGGAATCAGCCCCAGCATTTT
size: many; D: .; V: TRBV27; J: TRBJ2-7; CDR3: CASSFMSGHYEQYF; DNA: TGTGCCAGCAGTTTTATGAGCGGACACTACGAGCAGTACTTC
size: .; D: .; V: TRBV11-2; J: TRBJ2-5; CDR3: CASSLPRDNQETQYF; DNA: TGTGCCAGCAGCTTGCCCAGGGACAACCAAGAGACCCAGTACTTC
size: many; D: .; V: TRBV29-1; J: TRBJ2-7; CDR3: CSVEDHTYEQYF; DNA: TGCAGCGTTGAAGATCACACCTACGAGCAGTACTTC